These T cell receptor beta chains were read from a single sample in a study of vaccination effects on CD4 cells after COVID-19. The assay was immunoSEQ multiplex PCR, and TCRdb's table has in-frame clones only and misses some. Of roughly 60,000 clones in the sample, under 70% are singletons; the top ten hold around 18%. Their target antigens are unknown. This specimen consisted of CD4+ T cells from PBMCs cultured with SARS-CoV-2 spike peptides, obtained before COVID-19 vaccination. The receptor set was obtained from a human donor who received a COVID-19 vaccine. Each CDR3 is given with its conserved first and last residue. The D gene is left open where the match is weak. The listing skips clone size in some rows; elsewhere it reads once, few, many or a size class.

v_call	j_call	clone_size	d_call	cdr3_aa	cdr3_nt
TRBV6-1	TRBJ1-4	.	.	CASSEIQAPRSEKLFF	TGTGCCAGCAGTGAAATCCAGGCCCCCCGGAGTGAAAAACTGTTTTTT
TRBV7-2	TRBJ2-5	once	TRBD2	CASSVGLAGGETQYF	TGTGCCAGCAGCGTGGGACTAGCGGGAGGGGAGACCCAGTACTTC
TRBV11-2	TRBJ1-2	.	.	CASSLGLWGYTF	TGTGCCAGCAGCTTAGGTCTCTGGGGCTACACCTTC
TRBV6-5	TRBJ2-7	.	.	CASSYRMATYEQYF	TGTGCCAGCAGTTACCGAATGGCGACCTACGAGCAGTACTTC
TRBV7-8	TRBJ2-1	.	TRBD2	CASSPSGTSNEQFF	TGTGCCAGCAGCCCCTCCGGGACTAGCAATGAGCAGTTCTTC
TRBV11-2	TRBJ1-3	many	TRBD1	CASSSQGTGNTIYF	TGTGCCAGCAGCTCACAGGGGACTGGAAACACCATATATTTT
TRBV10-3	TRBJ2-6	.	TRBD1	CAISPTDRGTPGANVLTF	TGTGCCATCAGCCCCACTGACAGGGGAACCCCTGGGGCCAACGTCCTGACTTTC
TRBV19	TRBJ1-6	.	TRBD1	CASSIGGTGVVPLHF	TGTGCCAGTAGTATAGGTGGGACAGGGGTCGTACCCCTCCACTTT
TRBV6-6	TRBJ2-7	few	.	CASSSSGAGNFYEQYF	TGTGCCAGCAGTTCCTCGGGGGCTGGCAATTTCTACGAGCAGTACTTC
TRBV28	TRBJ2-7	.	TRBD2	CASSFLTGRVYEQYF	TGTGCCAGCAGTTTTCTCACCGGGAGGGTTTACGAGCAGTACTTC
TRBV5-1	TRBJ1-2	few	.	CASSIDSGYGYTF	TGCGCCAGCAGCATAGACAGTGGCTATGGCTACACCTTC
TRBV3-1/TRBV3-2	TRBJ1-6	.	TRBD1	CASARGTEVPPGNSPLHF	TGTGCCAGCGCCCGGGGGACAGAGGTTCCCCCTGGGAATTCACCCCTCCACTTT
TRBV7-9	TRBJ1-2	.	.	CASSRRGGLTTNYGYTF	TGTGCCAGCAGTCGACGGGGGGGCTTAACAACTAACTATGGCTACACCTTC
TRBV5-3	TRBJ1-2	.	.	CARSGRGYTF	TGTGCCAGAAGCGGGCGAGGCTACACCTTC
TRBV4-1	TRBJ2-2	.	.	CASSHPARLIGELFF	TGCGCCAGCAGCCATCCTGCCAGGTTGATCGGGGAGCTGTTTTTT
TRBV5-4	TRBJ2-5	.	TRBD2	CASSSAGGGETQYF	TGTGCCAGCAGCTCAGCGGGGGGGGGAGAGACCCAGTACTTC
TRBV19	TRBJ1-5	.	TRBD1	CASSTPGTVLLDGNQPQHF	TGTGCCAGTAGTACCCCCGGGACAGTGCTTCTCGATGGCAATCAGCCCCAGCATTTT
TRBV15	TRBJ2-5	many	.	CATSRDGAVWETQYF	TGTGCCACCAGCAGAGATGGAGCAGTCTGGGAGACCCAGTACTTC
TRBV20-1	TRBJ1-6	.	TRBD1	CSASRGTGGANSPLHF	TGCAGTGCTAGTCGTGGGACAGGGGGCGCTAATTCACCCCTCCACTTT
TRBV4-1	TRBJ1-4	.	.	CASSQGPRYPAVF	TGCGCCAGCAGCCAGGGTCCGAGGTACCCAGCGGTTTTT
TRBV5-1	TRBJ2-1	few	TRBD1	CASSTRGYDEQFF	TGCGCCAGCAGTACCAGGGGGTACGATGAGCAGTTCTTC
TRBV6-6	TRBJ1-1	.	.	CASSSADRKAFF	TGTGCCAGCAGCTCTGCGGACAGAAAAGCTTTCTTT
TRBV27	TRBJ1-1	.	.	CASSWGRGMNTEAFF	TGTGCCAGCAGTTGGGGGCGGGGGATGAACACTGAAGCTTTCTTT
TRBV6-6	TRBJ2-5	.	.	CASSNDFTRHRRNEKETQYF	TGTGCCAGCAGCAATGATTTCACCCGGCACAGACGAAACGAGAAAGAGACCCAGTACTTC
TRBV27	TRBJ1-5	few	TRBD1	CASSKVGTGSFLQPQHF	TGTGCCAGCAGTAAGGTTGGGACAGGGTCTTTCCTTCAGCCCCAGCATTTT
TRBV18	TRBJ1-2	once	.	CASSPPSRSGGYTF	TGTGCCAGCTCACCACCCTCCCGCAGCGGTGGCTACACCTTC
TRBV28	TRBJ2-3	.	.	CASTVGSTDTQYF	TGTGCCAGCACCGTGGGTAGCACAGATACGCAGTATTTT
TRBV5-5	TRBJ1-3	.	.	CASSWEQGRAGNTIYF	TGTGCCAGCAGCTGGGAACAGGGAAGAGCTGGAAACACCATATATTTT
TRBV7-2	TRBJ2-7	few	TRBD2	CASSLAVAGGHEQYF	TGTGCCAGCAGCTTAGCGGTAGCGGGAGGCCACGAGCAGTACTTC
TRBV20-1	TRBJ2-1	.	.	CSASGEEQFF	TGCAGTGCTAGTGGGGAGGAGCAGTTCTTC
TRBV6-5	TRBJ2-7	.	TRBD2	CASTAGRGAYEQYF	TGTGCCAGCACCGCAGGGCGGGGGGCCTACGAGCAGTACTTC
TRBV28	TRBJ1-3	.	.	CASRKKGGRKWAWGSGNTIYF	TGTGCCAGCAGAAAAAAGGGTGGGAGGAAATGGGCTTGGGGCTCTGGAAACACCATATATTTT
TRBV6-5	TRBJ2-1	.	.	CASSYSDASSYNEQFF	TGTGCCAGCAGTTACAGTGATGCGAGCTCCTACAATGAGCAGTTCTTC
TRBV28	TRBJ1-5	.	TRBD1	CASSAPGTEKVRPQHF	TGTGCCAGCAGTGCCCCCGGGACAGAGAAGGTTAGGCCCCAGCATTTT
TRBV30	TRBJ1-3	once	.	CAWSDGGNTIYF	TGTGCCTGGAGTGATGGTGGAAACACCATATATTTT
TRBV5-1	TRBJ1-6	.	TRBD1	CASSLDRGPNSPLHF	TGCGCCAGCAGCTTGGACAGGGGGCCTAATTCACCCCTCCACTTT
TRBV6-5	TRBJ1-4	.	.	CASSYSLHFNEKLFF	TGTGCCAGCAGTTACTCGTTGCACTTTAATGAAAAACTGTTTTTT
TRBV3-1/TRBV3-2	TRBJ2-1	once	TRBD2	CASSRTLAGGPGNEQFF	TGTGCCAGCAGCCGAACCTTAGCGGGGGGGCCAGGAAATGAGCAGTTCTTC
TRBV24-1	TRBJ2-2	.	TRBD1	CATSDLNRGAGELFF	TGTGCCACCAGTGATTTGAACAGGGGGGCTGGGGAGCTGTTTTTT
TRBV4-1	TRBJ1-1	few	.	CASSQVGAIPNTEAFF	TGCGCCAGCAGCCAAGTGGGGGCAATACCGAACACTGAAGCTTTCTTT
TRBV4-1	TRBJ1-4	few	TRBD1	CASSQGPDREWEKLFF	TGCGCCAGCAGCCAAGGTCCGGACAGGGAATGGGAAAAACTGTTTTTT
TRBV2	TRBJ1-1	.	.	CASSEGGVVTEAFF	TGTGCCAGCAGTGAGGGCGGGGTAGTGACTGAAGCTTTCTTT
TRBV7-2	TRBJ1-2	.	.	CASSLVSEAGYGYTF	TGTGCCAGCAGCTTAGTGTCGGAGGCCGGCTATGGCTACACCTTC
TRBV7-2	TRBJ2-1	.	.	CASSLTGRDEQFF	TGTGCCAGCAGCTTAACGGGTAGGGATGAGCAGTTCTTC
TRBV6-2/TRBV6-3	TRBJ1-6	few	.	CASSSGIGGFSPLHF	TGTGCCAGCAGTTCTGGGATCGGGGGCTTTTCACCCCTCCACTTT
TRBV4-1	TRBJ1-4	few	.	CASSLQGANEKLFF	TGCGCCAGCAGCCTACAGGGAGCTAATGAAAAACTGTTTTTT
TRBV30	TRBJ1-1	.	.	CAWGRQTEAFF	TGTGCCTGGGGAAGACAGACTGAAGCTTTCTTT
TRBV5-1	TRBJ1-2	few	TRBD1	CASSLDGGGWYGYTF	TGCGCCAGCAGCTTGGATGGAGGGGGCTGGTATGGCTACACCTTC
TRBV28	TRBJ1-3	.	.	CASGIVGRGDTIYF	TGTGCCAGCGGAATCGTCGGACGGGGGGACACCATATATTTT
TRBV28	TRBJ2-6	.	.	CASSLFQGSGANVLTF	TGTGCCAGCAGTTTATTCCAGGGTTCTGGGGCCAACGTCCTGACTTTC
TRBV7-9	TRBJ1-6	.	TRBD1	CASSLMRGGPWDSPLHF	TGTGCCAGCAGCTTAATGCGAGGGGGCCCTTGGGATTCACCCCTCCACTTT
TRBV3-1/TRBV3-2	TRBJ2-2	medium-sized	TRBD1	CASSPQGAGGELFF	TGTGCCAGCAGCCCTCAGGGGGCCGGCGGGGAGCTGTTTTTT
TRBV6-4	TRBJ2-2	.	.	CASKATVTTGELFF	TGTGCCAGCAAAGCGACAGTGACGACCGGGGAGCTGTTTTTT